The 10 T cell receptor beta chains listed next were all sequenced from one sample in a study of blood T cell repertoires in COVID-19. Using immunoSEQ multiplex PCR, the repertoire was profiled, and TCRdb retains in-frame clones only, with some absent. The sample yields roughly 83,000 clones, more than 75% seen once. Sequenced material: peripheral blood. All receptors derive from a man aged 50-59 years with active COVID-19.

The chain links TRBV18 to TRBJ1-4; D is uncertain. The germline gives CDR1 KGHSH, CDR2 LQKENI. V lost 0 bases, J lost 3 bases, and 5 bases lay in between. This CDR3 is built from 14 residues. For the CDR3, the DNA is TGTGCCAGCTCACCACCGGGAGCTAATGAAAAACTGTTTTTT. It yields the protein CASSPPGANEKLFF.

The CDR3 nucleotides are TGTGCCAGTAGTAGTACAGGGGGGAATTCACCCCTCCACTTT. Protein sequence: CASSSTGGNSPLHF. V and J are TRBV19 and TRBJ1-6; 8 bases agree with TRBD1. Germline V gene lookup returns CDR1 LNHDA and CDR2 SQIVND (reference sequence). CDR3 length: 14 residues. Trimming at V came to 4 bases and at J to 7 bases, leaving 3 bases not matched to a gene.

The chain joins TRBV4-1 to TRBJ2-1, with D perhaps matching TRBD1 (6 bases). The ends were cut back, 0 bases at V and 9 bases at J, with 15 bases in the middle. CDR1 MGHRA and CDR2 YSYEKL come from the germline V gene. There are 15 residues in the CDR3. Written as DNA, the CDR3 is TGCGCCAGCAGCCAAGATGGCAGGGGTATCGGTGAGCAGTTCTTC. Amino acids: CASSQDGRGIGEQFF.

The J gene is TRBJ2-5, the V gene TRBV28; the match to TRBD2 covers 8 bases. The V gene end was trimmed by 6 bases and the J gene end by 5 bases; junction bases not matched to a gene: 14. Germline V gene data show CDR1 as MDHEN and CDR2 as SYDVKM. The CDR3 is 16 residues long. The CDR3 region is CASSLWRVAGRETQYF. Written as DNA, the CDR3 is TGTGCCAGCAGCCTCTGGAGAGTAGCGGGGAGGGAGACCCAGTACTTC. Variable domain in full (rest from reference TRBV28 and TRBJ2-5): DVKVTQSSRYLVKRTGEKVFLECVQDMDHENMFWYRQDPGLGLRLIYFSYDVKMKEKGDIPEGYSVSREKKERFSLILESASTNQTSMYLCASSLWRVAGRETQYFGPGTRLLVL.

This chain joins TRBV7-2 and TRBJ2-3; TRBD2 matches at 13 bases. The CDR3 is made up of 18 amino acids. J gave up 3 bases and V 4 bases, and 10 bases lay outside the gene matches. The germline gives CDR1 SGHTA, CDR2 FQGNSA. The CDR3 bases are TGTGCCAGCAGCTCCCCGGGACTAGCGGGAAAGGGTACAGATACGCAGTATTTT. Translating gives CASSSPGLAGKGTDTQYF.

V and J are TRBV12-3 or TRBV12-4 and TRBJ1-1; TRBD1 matches at 7 bases. The trim removed 3 bases at V and 8 bases at J, leaving 6 bases unmatched. The CDR3 runs 13 residues. CDR3 sequence (DNA): TGTGCCAGCAGTTTGGAAACAGGGGTAGAAGCTTTCTTT. Its translation is CASSLETGVEAFF.

The V and J genes are TRBV21-1 and TRBJ1-6; the DNA was not compared with TRBD1, the D call given in the table. TRBV21-1 is given as a pseudogene. The CDR3 has 17 residues. DNA for the CDR3: TGTGCCAGCAGCAAAGACGACAGAGCGACCTATTTGACACCCCTCCACTTT. It yields the protein CASSKDDRATYLTPLHF.

The chain uses TRBV7-7 and TRBJ2-3; 8 nucleotides line up with TRBD2. From germline, CDR1 is SSHAT and CDR2 FNYEAQ (reference sequence). V lost 6 bases, J lost 0 bases, and 5 bases stayed unmatched. The CDR3 loop spans 15 amino acids. The CDR3 nucleotides are TGTGCCAGCAGTGACCCTAGCGGGAGCACAGATACGCAGTATTTT. Translating it yields CASSDPSGSTDTQYF.

The V gene is TRBV10-3, the J gene TRBJ1-5, with TRBD1 identical over 8 bases. This CDR3 spans 13 amino acids. Trimming took 10 bases from V and 5 from J; bases not matched to a gene: 7. Looked up from germline, CDR1 is ENHRY and CDR2 is SYGVKD. This CDR3 reads CATAQGEDQPQHF. CDR3 DNA sequence: TGTGCCACCGCACAGGGGGAAGATCAGCCCCAGCATTTT.

The genes are TRBV19 and TRBJ1-1, with unresolved D. The germline V gene has CDR1 LNHDA and CDR2 SQIVND (reference sequence). The CDR3 contains 13 residues. V was cut by 1 base and J by 3 bases, with 6 bases left in between. In DNA form, the CDR3 reads TGTGCCAGTAGTATAGCCCGGGACACTGAAGCTTTCTTT. It specifies CASSIARDTEAFF.